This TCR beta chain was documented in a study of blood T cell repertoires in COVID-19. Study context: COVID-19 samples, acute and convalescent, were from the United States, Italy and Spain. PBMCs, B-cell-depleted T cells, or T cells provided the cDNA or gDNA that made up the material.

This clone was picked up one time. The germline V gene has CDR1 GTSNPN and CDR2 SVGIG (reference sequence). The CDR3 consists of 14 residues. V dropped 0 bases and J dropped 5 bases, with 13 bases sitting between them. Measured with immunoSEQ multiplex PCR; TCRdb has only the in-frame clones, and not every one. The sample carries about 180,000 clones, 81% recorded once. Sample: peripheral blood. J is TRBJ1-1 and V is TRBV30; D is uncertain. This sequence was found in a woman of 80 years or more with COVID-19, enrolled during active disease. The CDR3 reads CAWSVSPLETEAFF. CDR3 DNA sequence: TGTGCCTGGAGTGTATCTCCCTTAGAGACTGAAGCTTTCTTT.